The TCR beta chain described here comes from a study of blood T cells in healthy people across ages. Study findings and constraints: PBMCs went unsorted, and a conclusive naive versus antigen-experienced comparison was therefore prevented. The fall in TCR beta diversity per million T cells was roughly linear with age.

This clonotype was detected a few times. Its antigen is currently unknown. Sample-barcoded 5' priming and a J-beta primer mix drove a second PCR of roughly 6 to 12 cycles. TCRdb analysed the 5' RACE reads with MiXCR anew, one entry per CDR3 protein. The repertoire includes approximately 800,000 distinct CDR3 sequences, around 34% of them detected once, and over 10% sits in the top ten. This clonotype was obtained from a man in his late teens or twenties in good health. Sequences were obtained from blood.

CDR3 sequence (DNA): TGTGCCAGCAGTTTTCGACAGGGGGGTTTGGTCACTGAAGCTTTCTTT. This encodes CASSFRQGGLVTEAFF. This sequence joins TRBV12-3 or TRBV12-4 and TRBJ1-1, with TRBD1 matching over 9 bases. Unmatched junction bases numbered 9, after V lost 3 bases and J lost 4 bases. This CDR3 is 16 amino acids long.